The present T cell receptor (beta chain) was sequenced within a study of T cells in Graves' hyperthyroidism and ophthalmopathy (dated by TCRdb to 2018 to 2020). Background on the whole study: Peripheral blood samples were taken at the time of initial diagnosis, prior to any treatment. To identify TCR V-J signatures that set the groups apart, the researchers used a discovery cohort of 100 patients, made up of 40 to 45 with Graves' ophthalmopathy and 57 with stable Graves' hyperthyroidism. Prospective prediction of ophthalmopathy was tested in an independent validation cohort of about 19 hyperthyroidism patients and around 16 patients who later progressed to ophthalmopathy. For training and testing, the approximately 97 patients in the discovery cohort were randomly divided in a 7:3 ratio. The study also compared thyroid tissue and blood T-cell repertoires from five or six Graves' hyperthyroidism patients. Following sampling, methimazole starting at 30 mg daily was given to hyperthyroidism patients, and high-dose intravenous methylprednisolone was given to ophthalmopathy patients. The paper describes TCR Vbeta CDR3 sequencing of more than 120 peripheral blood samples, made up of 43 ophthalmopathy patients, around 78 hyperthyroidism patients and 17 progressor patients. Beyond this particular receptor, the publication reports: In cross-validation, a model built on a 13 V-J signature told ophthalmopathy apart from stable hyperthyroidism with approximately 90% sensitivity and roughly 81% specificity, and in testing the same model reached 80%/75%. No statistical method was used to set the sample size in advance, and investigators knew the group allocation. Blood samples also contained most of the expanded thyroid clonotypes (frequency above 0.001), which suggests that blood repertoires may reflect thyroid immune responses. During validation, the model predicted progression to ophthalmopathy a median of around 6 months ahead of onset, with around 71% sensitivity and roughly 72% specificity.

From its cysteine to its phenylalanine, the CDR3 spans 16 amino acids. Only the CDR3 region is kept as DNA, spanning 48 bases read in frame from base 1. V is shortened by 6 bases, J by 4 bases, and the region joining them spans 19 bases. Graves' hyperthyroidism was defined as stable when no progression to ophthalmopathy occurred over 18 months of follow-up. Hyperthyroidism patients were newly diagnosed, had a disease duration of under 2 months, and were aged 18 to 65 years. Patients with uncontrolled infections, other autoimmune diseases, pregnancy or lactation were excluded. Diagnoses relied on clinical symptoms, serum thyroxine and TRAb, thyroid ultrasound and orbital computed tomography. Ficoll-Paque density gradient centrifugation was used to isolate PBMCs from about 10 ml of fresh peripheral blood. Trizol reagent was used to extract total RNA, and RNA quality was then checked on an Agilent 2100 Bioanalyzer.

The TCR beta CDR3 regions were amplified from RNA transcripts. The first round of RT-PCR for the TCR CDR3 was performed with the HTBI primer set and the Qiagen OneStep RT-PCR kit. Libraries were constructed in a second round of multiplex PCR, after which size selection and purification were performed. The libraries were sequenced on an Illumina HiSeq2000 using paired-end 100 bp reads. Under the source paper's analysis protocol: SOAPnuke was used to process the raw data, throwing out any read that contained adapters or uncalled bases, had a mean Phred below 15, or lacked an exact constant-primer or identifier match. High-quality paired reads were merged using COPE v1.2.5, and each unique nucleotide sequence was defined as a clonotype. Clonotypes were aligned to IMGT TRBV, TRBD and TRBJ reference segments using MiTCR v1.1. The analysis included only V-J combinations with a frequency above 0.0001, which together covered 98% to 99.2% of the repertoires. A TCS score was defined as the ratio between F50 (clonal expansion) and ExV (chaos), using BLOSUM62-based TCRdist between CDR3 peptides within each V-J. Welch's t-statistics and random forest reduced around 550 V-J features to 13, which were used in a naive Bayes classifier (R e1071). TCRdb passed the public sequencing reads through fastp at Q25 and MiXCR, retaining productive beta sequences. Entries that share a CDR3 protein sequence are merged under the most common genes and DNA. These V and J calls originate from TCRdb's pipeline instead of the authors' own analysis. Counted in this sample were about 420,000 distinct CDR3 sequences; roughly 13% of them appeared once. The ten largest clonotypes hold 5% to 6.5% of the sample.

As concerns this clonotype: Its antigen is unknown. No clone much larger than this one lies a single base away; base qualities are absent.

The clonotype originates from a woman aged 18-29 years with Graves' hyperthyroidism. The chain is encoded by TRBV12-3 or TRBV12-4 joined to TRBJ1-3; perhaps TRBD1 is the D gene, with 5 bases matching. Sequenced material: blood. The nucleotide sequence reads TGTGCCAGCAGCCGACAGAGCCAGATATACGGAAACACCATATATTTT. It translates as CASSRQSQIYGNTIYF.